What follows are 18 T cell receptor beta chains derived from one specimen sequenced in a study of blood T cell repertoires in COVID-19. The table came from immunoSEQ multiplex PCR; TCRdb's copy has only in-frame clones and leaves some out. The table records approximately 300,000 clones, around 90% of them present only once. Sequenced: PBMCs or T cells enriched from blood (not recorded which). These receptors all come from a young woman with acute COVID-19.

This clone has only one observation. The rearrangement links TRBV5-6 to TRBJ1-2; TRBD1 matches 8 bases. Trimming at V came to 4 bases and at J to 8 bases, leaving 7 bases not matched to a gene. There are 13 residues in the CDR3. The germline gives CDR1 SGHDT, CDR2 YYEEEE. For the CDR3, the DNA is TGTGCCAGCAGCCCACAGGGGGTAGGAGGCTACACCTTC. Translating it yields CASSPQGVGGYTF.

V is TRBV7-8 and J is TRBJ1-5, with 7 bases aligning to TRBD1. V lost 5 bases, J lost 1 base, and 8 bases stayed unmatched. Looked up from germline, CDR1 is SGHVS and CDR2 is FQNEAQ. The CDR3 consists of 16 residues. CDR3 protein: CASSPGQGESNQPQHF. CDR3 coding DNA: TGTGCCAGCAGCCCCGGGCAGGGGGAAAGCAATCAGCCCCAGCATTTT.

The V gene is TRBV18, the J gene TRBJ2-7; tentatively, D is TRBD1 (5 bases). Germline V gene lookup returns CDR1 KGHSH and CDR2 LQKENI. The length of the CDR3 is 12 residues. Trimming stripped 6 bases from V and 4 bases from J, with 10 bases between. CDR3 nucleotides: TGTGCCAGCTCCCCGGACACGTACGAGCAGTACTTC. It is translated as CASSPDTYEQYF. Using reference TRBV18 and TRBJ2-7 for the parts outside the CDR3, the full variable domain is NAGVMQNPRHLVRRRGQEARLRCSPMKGHSHVYWYRQLPEEGLKFMVYLQKENIIDESGMPKERFSAEFPKEGPSILRIQQVVRGDSAAYFCASSPDTYEQYFGPGTRLTVT.

The chain employs TRBV7-3 and TRBJ2-2; no reliable D call. The V gene's germline CDR1 is SGHTA and CDR2 FQGTGA. The CDR3 has 13 residues. Trimming cost V 4 bases and J 6 bases, with 9 bases left between them. In DNA, the CDR3 is TGTGCCAGCAGCTCCGCCCTAGCCGGGGAGCTGTTTTTT. Amino acids: CASSSALAGELFF.

CDR3 in DNA: TGTGCCAGTAGTTCCCTGGAGGGGAACACTGAAGCTTTCTTT. Translating it yields CASSSLEGNTEAFF. This rearrangement joins TRBV19 to TRBJ1-1; no reliable D call. This CDR3 has 14 residues. CDR1 LNHDA and CDR2 SQIVND come from the germline V gene (reference sequence). Trimming took off 5 bases at V and 1 base at J, with 11 bases between the two ends.

The gene calls are TRBV25-1 and TRBJ1-1; maybe TRBD1 (5 bases). Germline-derived CDR1 and CDR2 are MGHDK and SYGVNS. The V and J ends lost 6 bases and 7 bases respectively, with 15 bases between them. The CDR3 consists of 13 residues. The CDR3 DNA is TGTGCCAGCAGGCTCTCCAGGGCCGATGAAGCTTTCTTT. Encoded protein: CASRLSRADEAFF.

This clone showed up just once. The chain uses TRBV27 and TRBJ2-7, with 13 positions matching TRBD2. After removal of 6 bases from V and 3 bases from J, the junction contained 23 bases not matched to a gene. The CDR3 spans 21 residues. CDR1 MNHEY and CDR2 SMNVEV come from the germline V gene (reference sequence). The CDR3 here is CASSLKHLRTSGSYNDYEQYF. In nucleotides, the CDR3 is TGTGCCAGCAGCTTAAAACACCTCCGGACTAGCGGGAGCTACAATGACTACGAGCAGTACTTC.

CDR3 coding DNA: TGTGCCAGCAGCCAATGGGGGGAATCTGAAGCTTTCTTT. This translates into CASSQWGESEAFF. V gene TRBV3-1 (or the pseudogene TRBV3-2) combines with J gene TRBJ1-1; weak D call: TRBD1 (5 bases). The CDR3 has 13 residues. Germline V gene sequence: CDR1 LGHDT, CDR2 YNNKEL (reference sequence). V lost 2 bases, J lost 6 bases, and 10 bases lay in between.

The V gene is TRBV11-1, the J gene TRBJ2-5, with D perhaps TRBD2 (7 bases). The CDR3 runs to 17 residues. The germline V and J ends were trimmed by 0 bases and 3 bases, with 17 bases remaining between them. From germline, CDR1 is SGHAT and CDR2 FQDESV (reference sequence). The CDR3 protein is CASSLADPGGTKETQYF. For the CDR3, the DNA is TGTGCCAGCAGCTTAGCCGACCCCGGGGGGACAAAAGAGACCCAGTACTTC.

The chain combines TRBV6-5 with TRBJ1-5, with 8 bases fitting TRBD1. V lost 7 bases to trimming and J lost 7 bases; unmatched junction nucleotides: 9. The germline V gene has CDR1 MNHEY and CDR2 SVGAGI. This CDR3 is built from 14 residues. This CDR3 is CASTPGQGGQPQHF. In DNA form, the CDR3 reads TGTGCCAGCACCCCCGGACAGGGAGGGCAGCCCCAGCATTTT.

The rearrangement uses TRBV29-1 and TRBJ1-2; 9 bases are shared with TRBD1. The CDR3 is 14 residues long. CDR1 is SQVTM and CDR2 is ANQGSEA in the germline V gene. V was clipped by 2 bases and J by 6 bases; unmatched bases: 7. Here the CDR3 reads CSVEPGQGGNGYTF. The CDR3 DNA sequence: TGCAGCGTTGAACCGGGACAGGGAGGGAATGGCTACACCTTC.

This clone was picked up one time. The chain is built from TRBV29-1 and TRBJ2-5; D perhaps matches TRBD1 (5 bases). The CDR3 runs to 13 residues. The germline CDR1 and CDR2 sequences are SQVTM and ANQGSEA. Trimming cost V 4 bases and J 5 bases, with 14 bases left between them. The CDR3 here is CSVVRGSLETQYF. CDR3 DNA: TGCAGCGTTGTAAGGGGAAGTTTGGAGACCCAGTACTTC.

This rearrangement joins TRBV2 to TRBJ2-5; 9 bases line up with TRBD1. This CDR3 comprises 14 residues. The germline gives CDR1 SNHLY, CDR2 FYNNEI. Trimming cost V 2 bases and J 4 bases; bases outside gene matches: 2. CDR3 sequence reads: CASSENRGRETQYF. Here the CDR3 DNA reads TGTGCCAGCAGTGAAAACAGGGGGCGAGAGACCCAGTACTTC.

This chain connects TRBV18 to TRBJ2-5; 8 bases align to TRBD2. Germline loops: CDR1 KGHSH, CDR2 LQKENI. With 1 base clipped from V and 1 base from J, the junction kept 2 bases outside the gene matches. The CDR3 loop spans 15 amino acids. The chain's CDR3 is CASSPQRESQETQYF. In DNA form, the CDR3 reads TGTGCCAGCTCACCACAGCGGGAGAGCCAAGAGACCCAGTACTTC.

The CDR3 bases are TGTGCCAGCAGCCCGGGACTAGCGTTTTGGAATGAGCAGTTCTTC. Its translation is CASSPGLAFWNEQFF. This chain joins TRBV7-9 and TRBJ2-1, with TRBD2 matching over 10 bases. The CDR3 has 15 amino acids. The junction had 8 bases not matched to a gene; V was cut back by 5 bases and J by 7 bases. Germline V gene sequence: CDR1 SEHNR, CDR2 FQNEAQ (reference sequence).

The sample holds one count of this clone. This chain uses TRBV3-1 (or the pseudogene TRBV3-2) with TRBJ1-1; D might be TRBD1 (6 bases). Germline loops: CDR1 LGHDT, CDR2 YNNKEL (reference sequence). The CDR3 runs 14 residues. The V and J ends lost 6 bases and 2 bases respectively, with 13 bases between them. DNA for the CDR3: TGTGCCAGCAGTCAAACGACAGGAAACACTGAAGCTTTCTTT. It yields the protein CASSQTTGNTEAFF.

This clone was counted only a few times. V usage is TRBV7-3 and J usage is TRBJ1-6; D possibly corresponds to TRBD1 (5 bases). Germline CDR1 is SGHTA and CDR2 is FQGTGA. V lost 11 bases to trimming and J lost 5 bases, with 13 bases between them. This CDR3 comprises 13 residues. CDR3 sequence reads: CASPGPDNSPLHF. DNA of the CDR3: TGTGCCTCCCCAGGGCCAGATAATTCACCCCTCCACTTT.

The chain links TRBV10-2 to TRBJ1-1; 9 bases map to TRBD1. Germline V gives CDR1 WSHSY, CDR2 SAAADI. V dropped 6 bases and J dropped 5; count of bases not matched to a gene: 4. The CDR3 is 13 residues long. CDR3 region: CASSFGQGTEAFF. CDR3 DNA sequence: TGCGCCAGCAGCTTCGGACAGGGGACTGAAGCTTTCTTT.